These 18 T cell receptor beta chains were all obtained from the same sample, sequenced in a study of regulatory T cells in long-lasting Graves disease. Building the TCR beta libraries relied on iRepertoire HTBI primers, and CDR3 regions underwent Arm-PCR. TCRdb used MiXCR to reprocess the multiplex PCR reads, holding one entry per CDR3 protein. The table lists 500,000 or so distinct CDR3 sequences, 16% of them singletons. Time point described: newly diagnosed GD, antithyroid drugs for less than 3 months. The TCR library was prepared using RNA isolated from PBMCs. The same sample was also studied in work on T cells in Graves' hyperthyroidism and ophthalmopathy.

This sample comprised peripheral blood mononuclear cells (PBMCs), obtained at new diagnosis, from a patient treated with antithyroid drugs. The receptors stem from a woman aged 35-65 years with Graves disease.

About this clonotype itself: A clone one base away is much larger, so this may be a read error. The rearrangement links TRBV19 to TRBJ2-7; D is tentatively TRBD1 or TRBD2 (6 bases each). The CDR3 sequence is 15 residues long. Trimming pared 9 bases from V and 3 bases from J, leaving 21 bases between. Per germline, CDR1 LNHDA and CDR2 SQIVND (reference sequence). For the CDR3, the DNA is TGTGCCAGCCTCTGGGGGGCTCTTACACACTACGAGCAGTACTTC. Translated, it gives CASLWGALTHYEQYF.

This clonotype was found many times. The gene calls are TRBV3-1 and TRBJ2-3; D may match TRBD1 or TRBD2 (5 bases each). The CDR3 is 15 amino acids. Germline CDR1 LGHDT, CDR2 YNNKEL (reference sequence). The V end lost 1 base, the J end lost 4 bases, and 12 bases lay between the germline ends. CDR3 nucleotide sequence: TGTGCCAGCAGCCAAGTCTCCGGGGCCTCAGATACGCAGTATTTT. Its protein is CASSQVSGASDTQYF.

This clonotype was detected ten times or more. This chain connects TRBV2 to TRBJ1-4; 7 bases line up with TRBD1. The V gene end was trimmed by 7 bases and the J gene end by 3 bases; junction bases not matched to a gene: 8. From germline, CDR1 is SNHLY and CDR2 FYNNEI. This CDR3 contains 15 residues. As DNA, the CDR3 is TGTGCCAGCATGGAGGGGGCTTATGCTAATGAAAAACTGTTTTTT. It encodes CASMEGAYANEKLFF.

This clonotype was observed many times. The chain links TRBV5-5 to TRBJ2-7; D not resolved. Germline assignment: CDR1 SGHKS and CDR2 YYEKEE (reference sequence). The CDR3 has 14 residues. Trimming cost V 3 bases and J 3 bases, with 13 bases left between them. CDR3 loop: CASSSTVKNYEQYF. The CDR3 DNA is TGTGCCAGCAGCTCGACGGTTAAAAACTACGAGCAGTACTTC.

On this clonotype itself: This may be a read error: a much more frequent sequence differs by one nucleotide. The rearrangement uses TRBV7-9 and TRBJ2-5; 7 bases are shared with TRBD1. Germline V gene data show CDR1 as SEHNR and CDR2 as FQNEAQ (reference sequence). This CDR3 comprises 15 residues. The junction had 10 bases not matched to a gene; V was cut back by 5 bases and J by 4 bases. CDR3 DNA: TGTGCCAGCAGCCTCGGACAGGACCATGTAGAGACCCAGTACTTC. Translating it yields CASSLGQDHVETQYF. Together with reference TRBV7-9 and TRBJ2-5, the CDR3 gives the full variable domain: DTGVSQNPRHKITKRGQNVTFRCDPISEHNRLYWYRQTLGQGPEFLTYFQNEAQLEKSRLLSDRFSAERPKGSFSTLEIQRTEQGDSAMYLCASSLGQDHVETQYFGPGTRLLVL.

The J gene is TRBJ2-7, the V gene TRBV29-1; D gene unclear. V lost 5 bases and J 5 bases, leaving 13 bases between the germline ends. CDR1 is SQVTM and CDR2 is ANQGSEA in the germline V gene. The CDR3 has 12 amino acids. CDR3 loop: CSVLPVSDEQYF. The CDR3 DNA sequence: TGCAGCGTTCTTCCGGTTTCTGACGAGCAGTACTTC.

This chain joins TRBV5-6 and TRBJ1-2; 7 bases match TRBD1. V was clipped by 4 bases and J by 2 bases; unmatched bases: 11. CDR3 size: 16 residues. Germline loops: CDR1 SGHDT, CDR2 YYEEEE. Here the CDR3 DNA reads TGTGCCAGCAGCCGCGGGACAGAGGTTCCGAACTATGGCTACACCTTC. It translates to CASSRGTEVPNYGYTF.

The V and J genes are TRBV18 and TRBJ1-3, with D tentatively TRBD1 (6 bases). Germline V gives CDR1 KGHSH, CDR2 LQKENI. This CDR3 has 18 residues. The V gene lost 6 bases and the J gene lost 0 bases, with 21 bases spanning the gap. CDR3 in amino acids: CASSPRQEKSFSGNTIYF. The CDR3, as DNA: TGTGCCAGCTCTCCCAGACAGGAAAAAAGTTTCTCTGGAAACACCATATATTTT.

The chain recombines TRBV7-2 with TRBJ2-1; no definite D call. The CDR3 covers 15 residues. The germline gives CDR1 SGHTA, CDR2 FQGNSA. Deletions cut 5 bases from V and 0 bases from J, with 11 bases between. The CDR3 DNA reads TGTGCCAGCAGCGTCCCTTTGAGCTCCTACAATGAGCAGTTCTTC. This encodes CASSVPLSSYNEQFF.

This clonotype was observed many times. The chain combines TRBV20-1 with TRBJ2-5; D is unclear. Germline-derived CDR1 and CDR2 are DFQATT and SNEGSKA (reference sequence). The CDR3 spans 13 residues. With 0 bases removed from V and 1 base from J, the gap between germline ends came to 6 bases. The CDR3 spells CSARDTAQETQYF. In nucleotides, the CDR3 is TGCAGTGCTAGAGATACAGCCCAAGAGACCCAGTACTTC.

CDR3 in amino acids: CASSSLPTPGGRSSPLHF. CDR3 nucleotides: TGTGCCAGCAGCTCGCTCCCCACACCTGGGGGTAGAAGTTCACCCCTCCACTTT. The genes are TRBV11-3 and TRBJ1-6; D is perhaps TRBD1 (5 bases). The V end lost 4 bases, the J end lost 9 bases, and 25 bases lay between the germline ends. Looked up from germline, CDR1 is SGHNT and CDR2 is YENEEA. The CDR3 consists of 18 residues.

There are many counts of this clonotype. For the CDR3, the DNA is TGTGCCAGCAGCGTAGGCGGGGAGGGGTACGAGCAGTACTTC. Translating it yields CASSVGGEGYEQYF. The chain is built from TRBV9 and TRBJ2-7, with 7 bases matching TRBD2. The J segment lost 4 bases and the V segment lost 0 bases, leaving 4 bases of the junction unmatched. Germline V gene sequence: CDR1 SGDLS, CDR2 YYNGEE. This CDR3 comprises 14 residues.

In regard to this clonotype: This clone may be a read error of a much larger clone one base away. V and J are TRBV3-1 and TRBJ1-4; 7 bases map to TRBD1. CDR1 and CDR2 from the germline V gene are LGHDT and YNNKEL (reference sequence). The CDR3 totals 15 residues. In DNA form, the CDR3 reads TGTGCCAGCAGCCAGCAAGCAGGGGGAGCTGAAAAACCGTTTTTT. Its translation is CASSQQAGGAEKPFF.

This clonotype was counted a single time. This may be a read error: a much more frequent sequence differs by one nucleotide. V is TRBV2 and J is TRBJ1-4; D remains unclear. Germline V CDR1 and CDR2: SNHLY, FYNNEI. CDR3 length: 15 residues. Trimming left V 8 bases short and J 0 bases short, with 13 bases between. CDR3 DNA sequence: TGTGCCAGCGGCGAAGAGGGCGCAACTAATGAAAAACTGTTTTTT. It encodes CASGEEGATNEKLFF.

This clonotype was picked up many times. This sequence joins TRBV7-2 and TRBJ2-5; TRBD1 might be the D (6 bases). CDR1 SGHTA and CDR2 FQGNSA come from the germline V gene. There are 14 residues in the CDR3. V dropped 0 bases and J dropped 5 bases, with 10 bases sitting between them. CDR3 sequence reads: CASSLAQGRETQYF. The CDR3 nucleotides are TGTGCCAGCAGCTTAGCCCAGGGGCGGGAGACCCAGTACTTC.

This clonotype came up once. This chain links TRBV19 with TRBJ1-2; D unclear. Germline V gene sequence: CDR1 LNHDA, CDR2 SQIVND (reference sequence). CDR3 length: 13 residues. Trimming removed 2 bases at V and 1 base at J, with 5 bases between. In DNA form, the CDR3 reads TGTGCCAGTAGTATACAGAATAACTATGGCTACACCTTC. Its translation: CASSIQNNYGYTF.

This clonotype was recorded at least ten times. This rearrangement joins TRBV5-1 to TRBJ2-1, with TRBD1 matching over 7 bases. Gene TRBJ2-5 matches the end of the DNA better, so the J call may be wrong. This CDR3 has 15 amino acids. Germline assignment: CDR1 SGHRS and CDR2 YFSETQ. The CDR3: CASSYGTALGETQYF. For the CDR3, the DNA is TGCGCCAGCAGCTACGGGACAGCTCTTGGGGAGACCCAGTACTTC.

This clonotype came up a few times. The DNA for the CDR3 is TGCAGGGGGGGACAGGTTGGCACTGAAGCTTTCTTT. It encodes CRGGQVGTEAFF. V and J are TRBV20-1 and TRBJ1-1, with 8 bases lining up with TRBD1. This CDR3 has 12 residues. From germline, CDR1 is DFQATT and CDR2 SNEGSKA (reference sequence).